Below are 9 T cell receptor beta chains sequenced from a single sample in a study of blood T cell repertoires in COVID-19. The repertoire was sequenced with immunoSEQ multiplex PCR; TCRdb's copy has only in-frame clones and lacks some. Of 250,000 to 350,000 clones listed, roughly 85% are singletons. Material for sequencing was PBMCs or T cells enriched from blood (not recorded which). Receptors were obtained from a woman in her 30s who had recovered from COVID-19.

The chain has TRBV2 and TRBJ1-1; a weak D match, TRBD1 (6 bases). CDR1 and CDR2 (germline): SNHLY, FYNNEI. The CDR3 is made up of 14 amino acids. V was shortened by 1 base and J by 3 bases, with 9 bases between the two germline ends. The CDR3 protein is CASSEEQGYTEAFF. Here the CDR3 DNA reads TGTGCCAGCAGTGAAGAACAGGGTTACACTGAAGCTTTCTTT.

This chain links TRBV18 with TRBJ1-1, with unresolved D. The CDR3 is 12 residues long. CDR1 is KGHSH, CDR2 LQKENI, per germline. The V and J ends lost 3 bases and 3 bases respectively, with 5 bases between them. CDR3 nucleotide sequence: TGTGCCAGCTCACCCCAATACACTGAAGCTTTCTTT. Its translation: CASSPQYTEAFF.

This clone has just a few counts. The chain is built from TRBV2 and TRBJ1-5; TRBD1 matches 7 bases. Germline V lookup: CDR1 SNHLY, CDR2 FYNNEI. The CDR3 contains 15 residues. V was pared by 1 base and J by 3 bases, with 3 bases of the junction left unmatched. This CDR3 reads CASSEGGTVNQPQHF. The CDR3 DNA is TGTGCCAGCAGTGAAGGGGGGACAGTCAATCAGCCCCAGCATTTT.

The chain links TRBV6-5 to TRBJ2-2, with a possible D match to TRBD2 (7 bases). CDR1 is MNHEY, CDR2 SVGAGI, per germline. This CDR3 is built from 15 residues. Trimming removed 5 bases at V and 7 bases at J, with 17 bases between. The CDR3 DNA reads TGTGCCAGCAGTCCCACGGGGGGCCTAGGCGGGGAGCTGTTTTTT. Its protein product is CASSPTGGLGGELFF.

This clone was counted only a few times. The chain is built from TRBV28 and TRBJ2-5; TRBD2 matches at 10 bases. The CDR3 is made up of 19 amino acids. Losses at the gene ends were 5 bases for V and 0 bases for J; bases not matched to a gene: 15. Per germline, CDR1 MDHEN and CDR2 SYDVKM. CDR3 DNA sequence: TGTGCCAGCAGTGTTTTAATACTCGGACTAGCGGTGTACCAAGAGACCCAGTACTTC. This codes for CASSVLILGLAVYQETQYF.

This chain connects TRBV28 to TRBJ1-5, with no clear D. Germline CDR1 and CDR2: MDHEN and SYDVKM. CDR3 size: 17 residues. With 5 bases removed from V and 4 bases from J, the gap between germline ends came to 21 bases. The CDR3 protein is CASSPLLGGVWNQPQHF. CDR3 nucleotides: TGTGCCAGCAGTCCCCTCTTGGGCGGGGTGTGGAATCAGCCCCAGCATTTT.

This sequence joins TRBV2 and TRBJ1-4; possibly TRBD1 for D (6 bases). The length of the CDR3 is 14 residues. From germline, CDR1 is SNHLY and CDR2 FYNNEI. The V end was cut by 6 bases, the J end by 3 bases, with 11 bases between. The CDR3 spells CASRMGGPNEKLFF. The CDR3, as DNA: TGTGCCAGCAGGATGGGGGGGCCTAATGAAAAACTGTTTTTT.

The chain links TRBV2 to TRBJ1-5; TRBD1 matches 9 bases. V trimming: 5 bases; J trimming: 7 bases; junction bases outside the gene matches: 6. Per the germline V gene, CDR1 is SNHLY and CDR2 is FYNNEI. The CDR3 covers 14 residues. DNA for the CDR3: TGTGCCAGCAGTAGGACAGGGGATATGCAGCCCCAGCATTTT. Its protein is CASSRTGDMQPQHF.

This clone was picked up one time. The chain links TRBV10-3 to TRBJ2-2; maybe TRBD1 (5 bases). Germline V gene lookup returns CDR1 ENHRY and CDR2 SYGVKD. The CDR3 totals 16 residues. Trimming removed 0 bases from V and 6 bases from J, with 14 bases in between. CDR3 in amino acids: CAISESGAPQPGELFF. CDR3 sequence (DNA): TGTGCCATCAGTGAGTCAGGGGCGCCCCAACCCGGGGAGCTGTTTTTT.